Presented here are 2 T cell receptor beta chains from one specimen sequenced in a study of T cells after yellow fever vaccination. MiXCR, run by TCRdb on the 5' RACE reads, gives a single entry per CDR3 protein. The table includes about 580,000 distinct CDR3 sequences, about 15% detected once. Sequencing was performed on PBMCs, taken 4 to 5 days after the first yellow fever vaccination. These receptors were taken from a man aged 18 to 30 who received the YFV17D yellow fever vaccine.

This chain connects TRBV23-1 to TRBJ2-3; D uncertain. TRBV23-1 is classed as an ORF, of uncertain function. Trimming removed 3 bases from V and 4 bases from J, with 17 bases in between. The CDR3 length is 16 residues. The CDR3 nucleotides read TGCGCCAGCAGTCAGTATACCCAAGCAGCCGCAGATACGCAGTATTTT. Translated, it gives CASSQYTQAAADTQYF.

The chain has TRBV7-3 and TRBJ1-5, with unresolved D. Trimming removed 2 bases at V and 3 bases at J, with 5 bases between. Germline loops: CDR1 SGHTA, CDR2 FQGTGA. This CDR3 has 13 amino acids. CDR3 residues: CASSLSDNQPQHF. The CDR3 region has the DNA TGTGCCAGCAGCTTATCTGACAATCAGCCCCAGCATTTT. Based on the CDR3 plus reference TRBV7-3 and TRBJ1-5, the full variable domain is GAGVSQTPSNKVTEKGKYVELRCDPISGHTALYWYRQSLGQGPEFLIYFQGTGAADDSGLPNDRFFAVRPEGSVSTLKIQRTERGDSAVYLCASSLSDNQPQHFGDGTRLSIL.